This TCR beta chain was documented in a study of control samples from healthy donors and cancer patients. V dropped 0 bases and J dropped 4; count of bases not matched to a gene: 6. Germline V gives CDR1 SGHRS, CDR2 YFSETQ. The CDR3 consists of 15 residues. Generated by immunoSEQ multiplex PCR, the TCRdb table keeps only in-frame clones and is missing some. Of 88,000 or so clones listed, 94% were seen once; the top ten hold around 5%. The sequence came from a woman younger than 30 in good health. Material for sequencing was blood. This chain uses TRBV5-1 with TRBJ1-2; TRBD1 matches at 7 bases. The CDR3 nucleotides read TGCGCCAGCAGCTTGGTGGGACAGAATACCTATGGCTACACCTTC. Translating it yields CASSLVGQNTYGYTF. Looking up the rest from reference TRBV5-1 and TRBJ1-2 gives the full variable domain: KAGVTQTPRYLIKTRGQQVTLSCSPISGHRSVSWYQQTPGQGLQFLFEYFSETQRNKGNFPGRFSGRQFSNSRSEMNVSTLELGDSALYLCASSLVGQNTYGYTFGSGTRLTVV.